This record looks at one T cell receptor beta chain sequence and its context. The record originates from a study of blood T cell repertoires in COVID-19. Clones were read by immunoSEQ multiplex PCR, and TCRdb kept only the in-frame ones, dropping some. The sample yields about 160,000 clones, about 80% seen once. The CDR3 loop spans 14 amino acids. In germline, CDR1 is SGHTA, CDR2 FQGNSA. Trimming cost V 1 base and J 5 bases, with 9 bases left between them. Sequencing used PBMCs or T cells enriched from blood (not recorded which). The J gene is TRBJ2-1, the V gene TRBV7-2; D is unresolved. The sequence derives from a man aged 50 or older who had recovered from COVID-19. CDR3 sequence reads: CASSLEYSNNEQFF. The CDR3, as DNA: TGTGCCAGCAGCTTAGAGTACAGTAACAATGAGCAGTTCTTC.